These T cell receptor beta chains were read from a single sample in a study of neurological immune-mediated disorders. In TCRdb, the 5' RACE reads were re-called with MiXCR into one record per CDR3 protein. The sample lists tens of thousands of distinct CDR3 sequences, about a sixth occurring once. The sample consisted of PBMCs. These receptors all come from a woman in her thirties or forties in good health. CDR3s include the opening cysteine and the closing phenylalanine or tryptophan. A D gene is named only where the DNA matches it firmly. Some rows have no size entry. The others give once, few or many, or a class for an expanded clone.

TRBV5-1	many	TRBJ2-4	.	14	CASSPDMAGNIQYF	TGCGCCAGCAGCCCGGACATGGCCGGGAACATTCAGTACTTC
TRBV19	many	TRBJ1-5	TRBD1	15	CASRPGGFGNQPQHF	TGTGCCAGTAGGCCAGGGGGGTTTGGCAATCAGCCCCAGCATTTT
TRBV5-1	.	TRBJ2-3	.	16	CASSLPGSGTLDTQYF	TGCGCCAGCAGCTTGCCGGGTAGCGGAACGCTGGATACGCAGTATTTT
TRBV10-3	many	TRBJ2-7	.	14	CAISELDRAYEQYF	TGTGCCATCAGTGAGTTGGACCGTGCCTACGAGCAGTACTTC
TRBV28	many	TRBJ1-4	.	14	CASSTGARNEKLFF	TGTGCCAGCAGCACTGGGGCCCGAAATGAAAAACTGTTTTTT
TRBV27	.	TRBJ2-7	TRBD2	15	CASSSVGAGAYEQYF	TGTGCCAGCAGTTCCGTCGGAGCGGGGGCCTACGAGCAGTACTTC
TRBV5-1	many	TRBJ2-7	TRBD1	17	CASSSGRRDRALREQYF	TGCGCCAGCAGCTCAGGCCGCCGGGACAGGGCTCTTCGGGAGCAGTACTTC
TRBV7-2	many	TRBJ1-5	.	17	CASSLVSVKHSNQPQHF	TGTGCCAGCAGCTTAGTATCCGTTAAACATAGCAATCAGCCCCAGCATTTT
TRBV20-1	.	TRBJ1-1	.	13	CSATGVGNTEAFF	TGCAGTGCTACAGGGGTCGGGAACACTGAAGCTTTCTTT
TRBV20-1	.	TRBJ2-3	.	18	CSARGRLGWAGPPDTQYF	TGCAGTGCTAGAGGCCGCTTGGGGTGGGCGGGCCCCCCAGATACGCAGTATTTT
TRBV4-2	many	TRBJ2-3	TRBD2	16	CASSLPSGGAADTQYF	TGTGCCAGCAGTCTTCCTAGCGGGGGGGCCGCAGATACGCAGTATTTT
TRBV12-3/TRBV12-4	many	TRBJ2-1	.	12	CASSLLQNEQFF	TGTGCCAGCAGTTTACTCCAGAATGAGCAGTTCTTC
TRBV6-5	many	TRBJ1-1	.	12	CASSKSGTQAFF	TGTGCCAGCAGTAAATCCGGGACCCAAGCTTTCTTT
TRBV5-1	many	TRBJ2-2	.	14	CASSLNGEDGELFF	TGCGCCAGCAGCTTGAACGGGGAAGACGGGGAGCTGTTTTTT
TRBV27	many	TRBJ2-5	.	15	CASSLATGPQETQYF	TGTGCCAGCAGTTTAGCGACAGGACCACAAGAGACCCAGTACTTC
TRBV7-2	many	TRBJ2-1	TRBD2	15	CASSPVLAGGAEQFF	TGTGCCAGCAGCCCAGTACTAGCGGGGGGGGCTGAGCAGTTCTTC
TRBV20-1	many	TRBJ2-1	.	18	CSARAPRVTGSSYNEQFF	TGCAGTGCTAGAGCGCCTCGAGTTACAGGGAGCTCCTACAATGAGCAGTTCTTC
TRBV3-1	.	TRBJ2-3	TRBD2	16	CASSPQSPSGTDTQYF	TGTGCCAGCAGCCCCCAGAGCCCTAGCGGGACAGATACGCAGTATTTT
TRBV7-2	many	TRBJ2-5	TRBD2	15	CASSLAAGGQETQYF	TGTGCCAGCAGCTTAGCCGCGGGGGGACAAGAGACCCAGTACTTC
TRBV10-3	many	TRBJ1-6	.	14	CATQDSSYNSPLHF	TGTGCCACCCAGGACAGCTCCTATAATTCACCCCTCCACTTT
TRBV6-2/TRBV6-3	many	TRBJ1-1	.	14	CASSARGKNTEAFF	TGTGCCAGCAGCGCCCGGGGAAAGAACACTGAAGCTTTCTTT
TRBV12-5	many	TRBJ1-1	.	12	CASGLVNTEAFF	TGTGCTAGTGGTTTGGTAAACACTGAAGCTTTCTTT
TRBV5-4	.	TRBJ1-4	TRBD1	16	CASSRQGMATNEKLFF	TGTGCCAGCAGCCGACAGGGGATGGCTACTAATGAAAAACTGTTTTTT
TRBV12-3/TRBV12-4	many	TRBJ1-4	.	14	CASSPGQHNEKLFF	TGTGCCAGCAGTCCCGGACAGCATAATGAAAAACTGTTTTTT
TRBV6-2/TRBV6-3	many	TRBJ2-7	.	15	CASSYLSVGFSEQYF	TGTGCCAGCAGTTATTTATCCGTTGGGTTCTCCGAGCAGTACTTC
TRBV6-5	once	TRBJ2-1	.	16	CASIYSAGVTNNEQFF	TGTGCCAGCATTTACTCGGCTGGGGTCACAAACAATGAGCAGTTCTTC
TRBV6-2/TRBV6-3	many	TRBJ2-7	TRBD2	16	CASSYFRDYGSYEQYF	TGTGCCAGCAGTTACTTCCGGGACTATGGCTCCTACGAGCAGTACTTC
TRBV6-2/TRBV6-3	many	TRBJ2-7	.	13	CASSRTAPYEQYF	TGTGCCAGCAGTAGGACAGCCCCCTACGAGCAGTACTTC
TRBV7-2	many	TRBJ1-5	TRBD1	16	CASSLDNYRGTQPQHF	TGTGCCAGCAGCTTAGATAATTACAGGGGGACTCAGCCCCAGCATTTT
TRBV7-2	many	TRBJ1-1	.	15	CASSLAGGSGTEAFF	TGTGCCAGCAGCTTAGCCGGTGGGTCGGGCACTGAAGCTTTCTTT
TRBV20-1	many	TRBJ2-7	TRBD1	17	CSARDWDRGPDSYEQYF	TGCAGTGCTAGAGATTGGGACAGGGGGCCTGACTCCTACGAGCAGTACTTC
TRBV7-8	many	TRBJ1-5	TRBD1	15	CASSLVPGGGQPQHF	TGTGCCAGCAGCTTAGTTCCAGGGGGGGGTCAGCCCCAGCATTTT
TRBV5-1	many	TRBJ2-1	.	14	CASSGSRASDEQFF	TGCGCCAGCAGCGGTTCCAGGGCCTCGGATGAGCAGTTCTTC
TRBV20-1	many	TRBJ1-2	.	15	CSARDFREIDYGYTF	TGCAGTGCTAGAGATTTCCGGGAGATTGATTATGGCTACACCTTC
TRBV20-1	few	TRBJ2-3	.	19	CSARAPLEDRRVRTDTQYF	TGCAGTGCTAGAGCCCCACTGGAGGACCGCCGGGTCAGGACAGATACGCAGTATTTT
TRBV3-1	many	TRBJ2-5	TRBD2	16	CASSQYRAGGKETQYF	TGTGCCAGCAGCCAGTACCGAGCGGGGGGGAAAGAGACCCAGTACTTC
TRBV19	.	TRBJ2-3	.	14	CASSIFEGTDTQYF	TGTGCCAGTAGTATCTTTGAGGGTACAGATACGCAGTATTTT
TRBV28	.	TRBJ1-6	.	12	CASSLAFSPLHF	TGTGCCAGCAGTTTGGCCTTTTCACCCCTCCACTTT
TRBV11-2	many	TRBJ1-4	.	15	CASRSLNRRSEKLFF	TGTGCCAGCCGAAGCTTAAACAGAAGAAGCGAAAAACTGTTTTTT
TRBV20-1	many	TRBJ1-3	TRBD1	14	CSANMDRAGNTIYF	TGCAGTGCTAACATGGACAGGGCTGGAAACACCATATATTTT
TRBV10-2	.	TRBJ2-4	TRBD2	16	CASTPSGGATKNIQYF	TGCGCCAGCACCCCTAGCGGGGGGGCAACCAAAAACATTCAGTACTTC
TRBV7-9	.	TRBJ2-7	.	13	CASSIQGLDEQYF	TGTGCCAGCAGTATACAGGGTTTGGACGAGCAGTACTTC
TRBV20-1	few	TRBJ2-3	TRBD1	13	CSGTGQYTDTQYF	TGCAGTGGCACGGGACAGTACACAGATACGCAGTATTTT
TRBV12-3/TRBV12-4	.	TRBJ1-5	.	13	CASSYHSNQPQHF	TGTGCCAGCAGCTACCACAGCAATCAGCCCCAGCATTTT